A selection of T cell receptor beta chains follows, all from one sample in a study of blood T cell repertoires in COVID-19. Generated by immunoSEQ multiplex PCR, the TCRdb table keeps only in-frame clones and is missing some. Here the sample spans 150,000 to 200,000 clones, 65% to 80% being singletons. The sequencing input was PBMCs or T cells enriched from blood (not recorded which). The receptors were sampled from a woman aged 50 to 65 with acute COVID-19. CDR3s include the opening cysteine and the closing phenylalanine or tryptophan. D genes are given only for firm matches. Expanded clones are given a class, and other clones once, few, many or no size at all.

abundance	d_gene	v_gene	j_gene	CDR3aa	CDR3nt
-	TRBD2	TRBV5-1	TRBJ2-1	CASSSGLAGLDNEQFF	TGCGCCAGCAGCTCCGGACTAGCGGGGTTGGACAATGAGCAGTTCTTC
-	-	TRBV28	TRBJ2-5	CAIQGNQETQYF	TGTGCCATCCAGGGCAACCAAGAGACCCAGTACTTC
-	TRBD1	TRBV19	TRBJ1-5	CASSKDRVEPQHF	TGTGCCAGTAGTAAGGACAGGGTGGAGCCCCAGCATTTT
-	TRBD2	TRBV19	TRBJ2-1	CASISTSGLNEQFF	TGTGCCAGTATTTCGACTAGCGGACTGAATGAGCAGTTCTTC
once	TRBD2	TRBV11-2	TRBJ2-5	CASSLDLAGGPVKETQYF	TGTGCCAGCAGCTTAGACCTAGCGGGGGGGCCTGTGAAAGAGACCCAGTACTTC
-	-	TRBV30	TRBJ2-3	CAWSVGGDTDTQYF	TGTGCCTGGAGTGTAGGCGGGGACACAGATACGCAGTATTTT
-	-	TRBV7-3	TRBJ2-5	CASSLAHQETQYF	TGTGCCAGCAGCTTAGCGCATCAAGAGACCCAGTACTTC
-	-	TRBV5-1	TRBJ2-2	CASDPSGSHTGELFF	TGCGCCAGCGACCCAAGCGGGTCGCACACCGGGGAGCTGTTTTTT
-	-	TRBV28	TRBJ1-1	CASSFWAMNTEAFF	TGTGCCAGCAGTTTCTGGGCGATGAACACTGAAGCTTTCTTT
-	-	TRBV7-9	TRBJ1-2	CASSFLTGAYGYTF	TGTGCCAGCAGCTTCTTGACAGGAGCCTATGGCTACACCTTC
-	TRBD1	TRBV30	TRBJ1-4	CALSSRGPNEKLFF	TGTGCCTTAAGCAGCAGGGGGCCTAATGAAAAACTGTTTTTT
-	-	TRBV14	TRBJ2-5	CASSRNRGQETQYF	TGTGCCAGCAGCCGTAATCGAGGCCAAGAGACCCAGTACTTC
once	-	TRBV2	TRBJ1-1	CASILQGKTEAFF	TGTGCCAGCATTTTGCAGGGAAAAACTGAAGCTTTCTTT
-	-	TRBV3-1/TRBV3-2	TRBJ1-5	CASSQVPGSNQPQHF	TGTGCCAGCAGCCAAGTGCCAGGGAGCAATCAGCCCCAGCATTTT